This T cell receptor beta chain was identified in a study of cytomegalovirus exposure and HLA in healthy donors. This CDR3 region has 14 residues. Trimming removed 2 bases from V and 6 bases from J, with 10 bases in between. Germline V gene lookup returns CDR1 LNHNV and CDR2 YYDKDF (reference sequence). With 60 Vbeta and 13 Jbeta primers, the PCR was carried out. Clones were sequenced by immunoSEQ multiplex PCR, and TCRdb holds only the in-frame ones, with some missing. Of 76,000 or so clones in the sample, roughly 85% were seen once. Sample: PBMCs. The chain couples TRBV15 to TRBJ2-2; tentative D call: TRBD1 (5 bases). The source is a man aged 30-40 years in good health and CMV-seronegative. CDR3 DNA: TGTGCCACCAGCAGACCCGGACACGCCGGGGAGCTGTTTTTT. Its protein product is CATSRPGHAGELFF.